What follows describes a single T cell receptor (beta chain). No cognate antigen has been identified for it. There are no base qualities to consult, and no much larger clone falls within one base. Healthy HIV-negative adults with no recently reported acute infections or vaccinations were included as donors. Only Caucasian adults living in Nashville, Tennessee, USA were represented among the donors. CD4+ T cells were enriched by magnetic negative selection; naive cells were then positively selected on CD45RA, and the negative fraction formed the memory subset. After blood collection by leukapheresis, PBMCs were isolated using Ficoll-Histopaque density gradient centrifugation and then cryopreserved in the vapor phase of liquid nitrogen. Analytical flow cytometry was used to check the purity and quantity of each magnetically sorted T cell population. From each sorted fraction, genomic DNA was isolated and quantified by UV absorbance on a Nanodrop 2000c.

Using the deep immunoSEQ assay, multiplex PCR amplified TCR CDR3 regions from genomic DNA. Extracted genomic DNA from each cell subset was distributed evenly across all wells of several immunoSEQ 96-well plates, and each plate was treated as a replicate. For sorted subsets, around 200 ng genomic DNA, equal to about 30,000 T cell genomes, was loaded into each replicate PCR. Purified libraries were measured with a Qubit 3.0 fluorometer, size-checked on a Bioanalyzer 2100, and measured again with the KAPA Library Quantification kit. A separate single-read 150-cycle Illumina NextSeq 550 flow cell was used to sequence each immunoSEQ 96-well plate. On the authors' methods: Because the immunoSEQ output included only junctional sequences and no quality scores, the filtering could not be the same as the filtering used for full-length reads. To assign V/J genes and CDR3, sequences were annotated using PyIR, a Python wrapper for IgBLAST v1.9, with IMGT germline references. Reads were removed for weak V/J assignments (E-value above 1e-6), missing CDR3, stop codons, out-of-frame junctions, or ambiguous translated residues. V3J clonotypes were defined as sequences sharing the same inferred V gene, J gene, and CDR3 amino acid sequence. The percentage overlap between two repertoires was calculated by dividing the number of shared unique clonotypes by the size of the smaller repertoire. Richness of each repertoire was evaluated using RTK rarefaction, the Chao1 estimator, and Recon v2.1 estimates of unobserved clonotypes. Generation probabilities were computed with OLGA for all TCRbeta clonotypes obtained by the gDNA method from a few donors. The table was pulled from immuneACCESS by TCRdb, which kept in-frame rearrangements only. Such tables lose some clones; where checked, under half of the loss comes from unresolved V genes, and the rest has no known cause. V and J calls and clone size follow that table, whereas D and trimming were derived from the DNA. The sample table records some 2.4 million clones; 80% to 95% of these occur just once. The ten largest clones capture about 0.38% of the sample.

The source of the sample is a study of shared clonotypes between healthy human individuals (dated by TCRdb to the early 2020s). Turning to the overall study: A few men and two women, aged 18 to 49 years, made up the cohort. For each donor, CD4 naive and CD4 memory were each given three plates, CD8 naive was given two plates, and CD8 memory was given one plate. To estimate repertoire size and how much clonotype sharing occurs between individuals, the study deeply sequenced the blood TCR repertoires of roughly 5 healthy adults. To increase sequencing depth and limit assay-specific biases, TCR repertoire library preparation and sequencing were carried out by different laboratories using diverse techniques. Leukapheresis yielded between about 0.94 and 9 billion PBMCs per donor.

Taken from the germline V gene, the CDR1 and CDR2 loops are MDHEN and SYDVKM. The CDR3 measures 12 amino acids from cysteine to phenylalanine. Only the CDR3 DNA stays, 36 bases, in frame from base 1. V is pared back by 8 bases and J by 8 bases, with 13 bases lying between the germline termini. The investigation overall reported the following: Based on pairwise subsampling, the degree of clonotype sharing among donors was expected to be affected by sequencing depth. Naive subsets generally had larger estimated clonotype richness than memory subsets did. Compared with non-shared clonotypes, the clonotypes found in all four sorted-subset donors had higher generation probabilities. Rarefaction of sorted-subset datasets indicated incomplete sequencing despite the large sequencing depth. Sampling was limited to blood, and TCR repertoires in tissue likely differ from TCR repertoires in blood. The small number of donors limited the genetic and exposure-history diversity represented. Sharing across a handful of donors was observed for 5% to 6.5% of naive CD4, 3% to 4% of naive CD8, 2% to 2.5% of memory CD4, and about 0.38% of memory CD8 clonotypes.

The chain uses TRBV28 and TRBJ2-1; the D gene cannot be resolved reliably. The receptor was isolated from a man younger than 30 in good health. Some clones in this sample may be carry-over from other donors' samples. The material sequenced was naive CD4+ T cells from PBMCs. Sample cell subset or site, as interpreted from the label and publication: CD45RA+ positively selected. The CDR3 amino acid sequence is: CASANTIDEQFF. In nucleotide form, the sequence is TGTGCCAGCGCGAATACGATCGATGAGCAGTTCTTC.